Each of the 21 T cell receptor beta chains below was sequenced from the same sample in a study of PD-1 blockade in classical Hodgkin lymphoma. Method: immunoSEQ multiplex PCR; TCRdb's copy keeps in-frame clones and lacks some. The data contain some 84,000 clones, about 90% of them singletons. Autologous stem cell transplantation was followed by relapse in every patient, and brentuximab vedotin exposure varied. The source was peripheral blood mononuclear cells (PBMCs), collected before the second cycle of nivolumab. Receptors were obtained from a human donor with classical Hodgkin lymphoma.

V usage is TRBV18 and J usage is TRBJ2-1, with D maybe TRBD2 (5 bases). CDR1 and CDR2 (germline): KGHSH, LQKENI. V was clipped by 0 bases and J by 8 bases, with 17 bases between them. The CDR3 sequence is 16 residues long. CDR3 residues: CASSPPERVRFDEQFF. The CDR3 DNA reads as TGTGCCAGCTCACCACCGGAGAGGGTCCGATTCGATGAGCAGTTCTTC.

The V call is TRBV7-3, the J call TRBJ2-3, with D hard to call. Germline values: CDR1 SGHTA, CDR2 FQGTGA. Between the trimmed V and J ends, which lost 5 bases and 7 bases, there was a span of 13 bases. The CDR3 is made up of 13 amino acids. DNA of the CDR3: TGTGCCAGCAGCCTTGGGGTTGAACATACGCAGTATTTT. It translates to CASSLGVEHTQYF.

This chain uses TRBV28 with TRBJ1-4, with D possibly TRBD1 on 6 matching bases. This CDR3 comprises 19 residues. The V end was cut by 2 bases, the J end by 3 bases, with 22 bases between. The V gene's germline CDR1 is MDHEN and CDR2 SYDVKM. CDR3 sequence (DNA): TGTGCCAGCAGTTTAAGGGGGATGTGGCCAGGGCTATCTAATGAAAAACTGTTTTTT. This sequence encodes CASSLRGMWPGLSNEKLFF.

A few counts support this clone. The V call is TRBV30, the J call TRBJ1-5; 9 bases are a match to TRBD1. The germline V gene has CDR1 GTSNPN and CDR2 SVGIG (reference sequence). V was clipped by 4 bases and J by 4 bases; unmatched bases: 2. The CDR3 is 13 amino acids. As DNA, the CDR3 is TGTGCCTGGACGGACAGGGGTAATCAGCCCCAGCATTTT. The encoded protein is CAWTDRGNQPQHF.

J is TRBJ1-1 and V is TRBV28; D is ambiguous. Trimming stripped 5 bases from V and 3 bases from J, with 13 bases between. CDR3 length: 14 amino acids. Germline values: CDR1 MDHEN, CDR2 SYDVKM. In DNA, the CDR3 is TGTGCCAGCAGTCTCGTGGGCGGGGACACTGAAGCTTTCTTT. As protein: CASSLVGGDTEAFF. The full variable domain, rest sourced from reference TRBV28 and TRBJ1-1, is DVKVTQSSRYLVKRTGEKVFLECVQDMDHENMFWYRQDPGLGLRLIYFSYDVKMKEKGDIPEGYSVSREKKERFSLILESASTNQTSMYLCASSLVGGDTEAFFGQGTRLTVV.

This rearrangement joins TRBV5-1 to TRBJ2-5; TRBD1 matches at 10 bases. Trimming cost V 4 bases and J 5 bases; bases outside gene matches: 8. The germline V gene has CDR1 SGHRS and CDR2 YFSETQ. The CDR3 has 15 residues. For the CDR3, the DNA is TGCGCCAGCAGCGCGGGACAGGGGTTAGAGGAGACCCAGTACTTC. Translated, it gives CASSAGQGLEETQYF.

This chain uses TRBV5-1 with TRBJ2-3; D is unresolved. Germline CDR1 is SGHRS and CDR2 is YFSETQ. V lost 9 bases and J 0 bases, leaving 14 bases between the germline ends. The CDR3 has 14 residues. The CDR3 spells CATKTIPSTDTQYF. The CDR3 DNA sequence: TGCGCCACCAAAACAATTCCTAGCACAGATACGCAGTATTTT. Full variable domain (missing parts from reference TRBV5-1 and TRBJ2-3): KAGVTQTPRYLIKTRGQQVTLSCSPISGHRSVSWYQQTPGQGLQFLFEYFSETQRNKGNFPGRFSGRQFSNSRSEMNVSTLELGDSALYLCATKTIPSTDTQYFGPGTRLTVL.

V and J are TRBV5-1 and TRBJ2-5, with TRBD1 as a possible D gene (5 bases). The CDR3 is made up of 16 amino acids. V dropped 4 bases and J dropped 2 bases, with 18 bases sitting between them. Germline V gene sequence: CDR1 SGHRS, CDR2 YFSETQ. CDR3 loop: CASSPLPGAGQETQYF. The CDR3 coding sequence is TGCGCCAGCAGCCCCCTCCCTGGGGCAGGGCAAGAGACCCAGTACTTC.

The chain links TRBV6-5 to TRBJ1-3, with D unclear. CDR1 and CDR2 (germline): MNHEY, SVGAGI. The length of the CDR3 is 14 residues. The V gene lost 2 bases and the J gene lost 1 base, with 6 bases spanning the gap. CDR3 residues: CASSYETSGNTIYF. DNA of the CDR3: TGTGCCAGCAGTTACGAGACATCTGGAAACACCATATATTTT.

The V and J genes are TRBV5-1 and TRBJ2-3, with 11 bases aligning to TRBD1. The J segment lost 5 bases and the V segment lost 4 bases, leaving 6 bases of the junction unmatched. The CDR3 loop spans 15 amino acids. Germline V gene data show CDR1 as SGHRS and CDR2 as YFSETQ. CDR3 region: CASSPDRGLGDTQYF. The CDR3 region has the DNA TGCGCCAGCAGCCCGGACAGGGGGCTTGGAGATACGCAGTATTTT.

The chain couples TRBV29-1 to TRBJ1-4, with D hard to call. Between the trimmed V and J ends, which lost 6 bases and 0 bases, there was a span of 11 bases. The CDR3 loop spans 14 amino acids. The germline gives CDR1 SQVTM, CDR2 ANQGSEA. CDR3 amino acids: CSVAGDATNEKLFF. The CDR3 region has the DNA TGCAGCGTCGCAGGAGATGCAACTAATGAAAAACTGTTTTTT.

The chain joins TRBV5-1 to TRBJ2-7; 9 bases match TRBD1. J was trimmed by 6 bases and V by 9 bases; bases with no gene match: 13. There are 14 residues in the CDR3. Germline lookup yields CDR1 SGHRS and CDR2 YFSETQ. The CDR3 sequence is CATADTGGAGEQYF. The CDR3 bases are TGCGCCACCGCAGACACAGGGGGCGCGGGCGAGCAGTACTTC.

The CDR3 spells CASSGGQGGTEAFF. The CDR3 DNA reads as TGTGCCAGCAGCGGGGGACAGGGGGGCACTGAAGCTTTCTTT. The chain recombines TRBV5-6 with TRBJ1-1, with 11 bases matching TRBD1. The germline CDR1 and CDR2 sequences are SGHDT and YYEEEE. V dropped 4 bases and J dropped 4; count of bases not matched to a gene: 3. This CDR3 has 14 amino acids.

The chain combines TRBV9 with TRBJ1-2; D uncertain. The CDR3 is made up of 15 amino acids. Germline-derived CDR1 and CDR2 are SGDLS and YYNGEE. Trimming cost V 3 bases and J 0 bases, with 12 bases left between them. In DNA form, the CDR3 reads TGTGCCAGCAGCGCAGACGGGTTGACTAACTATGGCTACACCTTC. This translates into CASSADGLTNYGYTF.

V is TRBV5-4 and J is TRBJ2-2, with 10 bases that match TRBD2. Germline assignment: CDR1 SGHNT and CDR2 YYREEE (reference sequence). V lost 2 bases and J lost 5; bases outside the gene matches: 6. This CDR3 has 16 residues. The CDR3 loop is CASSLSSGRRTGELFF. CDR3 sequence (DNA): TGTGCCAGCAGCTTATCTAGCGGGAGAAGAACCGGGGAGCTGTTTTTT.

The V call is TRBV5-1, the J call TRBJ1-3, with D maybe TRBD1 (6 bases). This CDR3 comprises 16 residues. Germline values: CDR1 SGHRS, CDR2 YFSETQ. The V gene lost 4 bases and the J gene lost 0 bases, with 14 bases spanning the gap. The CDR3 is CASSLDGQPSGNTIYF. The CDR3 bases are TGCGCCAGCAGCCTCGACGGACAGCCCTCTGGAAACACCATATATTTT.

V gene TRBV5-1 combines with J gene TRBJ1-2; D gene uncertain. Germline V CDR1 and CDR2: SGHRS, YFSETQ. The CDR3 extends over 13 amino acids. The V gene lost 4 bases and the J gene lost 11 bases, with 18 bases spanning the gap. CDR3 residues: CASSPVAGSGYTF. The CDR3 DNA follows: TGCGCCAGCAGCCCGGTGGCAGGCTCAGGTTACACCTTC.

The chain combines TRBV4-1 with TRBJ1-6; TRBD1 is a possible D gene (5 bases). Germline CDR1 reads MGHRA; CDR2 reads YSYEKL. The V and J ends lost 1 base and 6 bases respectively, with 10 bases between them. There are 15 residues in the CDR3. This CDR3 is CASSQAGTPNSPLHF. The CDR3 coding sequence is TGCGCCAGCAGCCAAGCCGGGACGCCTAATTCACCCCTCCACTTT.

V and J are TRBV29-1 and TRBJ1-1; no reliable D call. Germline V gene sequence: CDR1 SQVTM, CDR2 ANQGSEA. The CDR3 extends over 11 amino acids. V was trimmed by 3 bases and J by 6 bases, leaving 8 bases between them. CDR3: CSVDGGPEAFF. The CDR3, as DNA: TGCAGCGTTGACGGCGGGCCTGAAGCTTTCTTT.

The genes are TRBV19 and TRBJ2-7; 7 nucleotides align to TRBD1. CDR3 length: 15 residues. From germline, CDR1 is LNHDA and CDR2 SQIVND (reference sequence). V was clipped by 2 bases and J by 7 bases; unmatched bases: 11. This chain's CDR3 is CASSISDRYSLEQYF. CDR3 DNA: TGTGCCAGTAGTATATCGGACAGGTATTCTTTGGAGCAGTACTTC.

The J gene is TRBJ1-3, the V gene TRBV9, with D hard to call. The CDR3 is 16 amino acids. Deletions cut 3 bases from V and 0 bases from J, with 13 bases between. CDR1 is SGDLS and CDR2 is YYNGEE in the germline V gene. CDR3 sequence: CASSDQSGYSGNTIYF. CDR3 coding DNA: TGTGCCAGCAGCGACCAGTCGGGTTACTCTGGAAACACCATATATTTT.